What follows are 22 T cell receptor beta chains derived from one specimen sequenced in a study of shared clonotypes between healthy human individuals. Here immunoSEQ multiplex PCR was the method, and the copy in TCRdb shows in-frame clones only, minus some. Among over a million clones, over 95% were seen once, and the ten largest hold about 1.2%. The specimen was naive CD4+ T cells sorted from blood. Subset denoted: CD45RA+ positively selected. The receptor source for this set is a young man in good health.

This sequence joins TRBV10-1 and TRBJ1-4; D is perhaps TRBD1 (6 bases). Trimming took off 5 bases at V and 8 bases at J, with 21 bases between the two ends. Germline CDR1 is WNHNN and CDR2 is SYGVQD (reference sequence). The CDR3 is 16 residues long. CDR3 sequence: CASSRRTDRVAEKLFF. DNA of the CDR3: TGCGCCAGCAGTCGACGAACGGACAGAGTCGCAGAAAAACTGTTTTTT.

The chain uses TRBV27 and TRBJ2-2; 7 bases map to TRBD2. CDR1 is MNHEY and CDR2 is SMNVEV in the germline V gene (reference sequence). V dropped 1 base and J dropped 4; count of bases not matched to a gene: 9. The CDR3 loop spans 17 amino acids. The CDR3 here is CASSLWGEGAITGELFF. The CDR3 DNA reads TGTGCCAGCAGTTTATGGGGGGAGGGAGCGATCACCGGGGAGCTGTTTTTT.

The V gene is TRBV2, the J gene TRBJ1-1; no definite D call. V lost 4 bases and J lost 1, with 10 bases in between. Germline CDR1 is SNHLY and CDR2 is FYNNEI. The CDR3 runs 14 residues. In DNA form, the CDR3 reads TGTGCCAGCAGTGGGTGGGGAGGGAACACTGAAGCTTTCTTT. Translation gives CASSGWGGNTEAFF.

A note on this clone: This specimen includes other DNA sequences encoding the same CDR3. The chain combines TRBV6-1 with TRBJ2-7; the D is unclear. Trimming took 2 bases from V and 2 from J, leaving 7 bases between them. Germline V gene lookup returns CDR1 MNHNS and CDR2 SASEGT. The CDR3 spans 13 residues. CDR3 protein: CASSERSPYEQYF. The CDR3 DNA reads as TGTGCCAGCAGTGAAAGGAGTCCCTACGAGCAGTACTTC.

The chain uses TRBV18 and TRBJ2-1; possibly TRBD1 or TRBD2 for D (5 bases each). CDR1 and CDR2 from the germline V gene are KGHSH and LQKENI. This CDR3 comprises 16 residues. Trimming removed 3 bases at V and 7 bases at J, with 19 bases between. The chain's CDR3 is CASSPISLGERNEQFF. The CDR3 DNA follows: TGTGCCAGCTCACCGATATCGTTGGGGGAGAGGAATGAGCAGTTCTTC.

This clone has only one observation. V and J are TRBV6-1 and TRBJ1-3; D gene ambiguous. With 2 bases removed from V and 3 bases from J, the gap between germline ends came to 5 bases. The V gene's germline CDR1 is MNHNS and CDR2 SASEGT. The CDR3 spans 13 residues. The CDR3 DNA reads TGTGCCAGCAGTGAACACAGTGGAAACACCATATATTTT. Amino acids: CASSEHSGNTIYF.

A single count supports this clone. The rearrangement uses TRBV6-1 and TRBJ2-7; TRBD2 is a possible D gene (6 bases). CDR1 and CDR2 (germline): MNHNS, SASEGT. The germline V and J ends were trimmed by 6 bases and 0 bases, with 12 bases remaining between them. The CDR3 runs 14 residues. The CDR3: CASRPGLHSYEQYF. CDR3 sequence (DNA): TGTGCCAGCAGGCCGGGACTTCACTCCTACGAGCAGTACTTC.

The chain carries TRBV7-2 and TRBJ2-2; 7 bases are a match to TRBD2. The CDR3 totals 15 residues. V shed 1 base, J shed 5 bases, and the junction held 4 bases outside the gene matches. Looked up from germline, CDR1 is SGHTA and CDR2 is FQGNSA. This CDR3 reads CASSLGGGRTGELFF. The CDR3 DNA is TGTGCCAGCAGCTTAGGGGGCGGGAGAACCGGGGAGCTGTTTTTT.

This rearrangement joins TRBV29-1 to TRBJ2-1, with D perhaps given as TRBD1 or TRBD2 (5 bases each). Germline V CDR1 and CDR2: SQVTM, ANQGSEA. This CDR3 contains 13 residues. V was trimmed by 4 bases and J by 2 bases, leaving 9 bases between them. CDR3: CSVVLGAYNEQFF. The DNA of the CDR3 is TGCAGCGTTGTATTGGGGGCCTACAATGAGCAGTTCTTC.

The chain is built from TRBV10-1 and TRBJ2-2; D remains unclear. This CDR3 has 13 residues. CDR1 is WNHNN, CDR2 SYGVQD, per germline (reference sequence). The V gene lost 5 bases and the J gene lost 7 bases, with 11 bases spanning the gap. CDR3 sequence: CASSTTISGELFF. In nucleotides, the CDR3 is TGCGCCAGCAGTACTACTATCAGCGGGGAGCTGTTTTTT.

DNA of the CDR3: TGCGCCAGCAGCGAAGCCCCAGGGTCCGAGTACGAGCAGTACTTC. Residues: CASSEAPGSEYEQYF. The V and J genes are TRBV5-1 and TRBJ2-7; perhaps TRBD1 as D (5 bases). V was trimmed by 4 bases and J by 4 bases, leaving 18 bases between them. Per the germline V gene, CDR1 is SGHRS and CDR2 is YFSETQ. The CDR3 totals 15 residues.

The chain uses TRBV9 and TRBJ2-4; 11 positions agree with TRBD1. The V gene's germline CDR1 is SGDLS and CDR2 YYNGEE. The CDR3 loop spans 15 amino acids. J lost 8 bases, V lost 3 bases, and 7 bases had no gene match. The CDR3, as DNA: TGTGCCAGCAGCGACTCACGGACAGGGGGCTACATTCAGTACTTC. Residues: CASSDSRTGGYIQYF.

The CDR3 sequence: CASRTGGAVWEKLFF. DNA for the CDR3: TGTGCCAGCAGGACAGGGGGCGCAGTTTGGGAAAAACTGTTTTTT. This rearrangement joins TRBV28 to TRBJ1-4, with 10 nucleotides matching TRBD1. Germline V lookup: CDR1 MDHEN, CDR2 SYDVKM. V was pared by 6 bases and J by 8 bases, with 9 bases of the junction left unmatched. The CDR3 runs to 15 residues.

The chain recombines TRBV6-1 with TRBJ2-1, with D possibly TRBD2 on 6 matching bases. Trimming took 4 bases from V and 9 from J, leaving 16 bases between them. CDR1 and CDR2 (germline): MNHNS, SASEGT. The CDR3 extends over 14 amino acids. Here the CDR3 reads CASSVPGTLIEQFF. CDR3 nucleotides: TGTGCCAGCAGTGTGCCCGGGACTCTGATTGAGCAGTTCTTC.

The genes are TRBV7-3 and TRBJ1-1; D is uncertain. Germline CDR1 and CDR2: SGHTA and FQGTGA. Trimming pared 1 base from V and 4 bases from J, leaving 10 bases between. The CDR3 consists of 14 residues. CDR3 nucleotide sequence: TGTGCCAGCAGCTTAAGGTGGCAGACCACTGAAGCTTTCTTT. It yields the protein CASSLRWQTTEAFF.

The V gene is TRBV7-9, the J gene TRBJ1-1; 7 nucleotides agree with TRBD1. The trim removed 5 bases at V and 1 base at J, leaving 7 bases unmatched. Germline-derived CDR1 and CDR2 are SEHNR and FQNEAQ (reference sequence). The CDR3 is made up of 15 amino acids. The CDR3 protein is CASSLNRGGNTEAFF. The CDR3 nucleotides are TGTGCCAGCAGCCTCAACAGGGGAGGGAACACTGAAGCTTTCTTT.

V and J are TRBV5-1 and TRBJ1-3; 7 positions agree with TRBD1. This CDR3 has 15 residues. J gave up 0 bases and V 4 bases, and 4 bases lay outside the gene matches. Germline CDR1 SGHRS, CDR2 YFSETQ. CDR3 bases: TGCGCCAGCAGCCTAGGACAGGCCTCTGGAAACACCATATATTTT. This translates into CASSLGQASGNTIYF.

The CDR3 here is CASSEQGALGDTQYF. CDR3 DNA sequence: TGTGCCAGCAGCGAACAGGGGGCGCTTGGAGATACGCAGTATTTT. The chain couples TRBV7-9 to TRBJ2-3; 9 bases align to TRBD1. The CDR3 spans 15 residues. Germline assignment: CDR1 SEHNR and CDR2 FQNEAQ (reference sequence). V gave up 5 bases and J gave up 5 bases; unmatched junction bases: 8.

In DNA form, the CDR3 reads TGCGCCAGCAGCCAGGGACAGGGGCAACAAGAGACCCAGTACTTC. Translation: CASSQGQGQQETQYF. The J gene is TRBJ2-5, the V gene TRBV4-3; TRBD1 aligns across 10 bases. The V and J ends lost 3 bases and 2 bases, in that order; junction bases with no gene match: 3. Germline CDR1 and CDR2: LGHNA and YSLEER. The CDR3 is made up of 15 amino acids.

This clone was counted a single time. The same CDR3 can be traced to other DNA sequences in this sample. The chain recombines TRBV27 with TRBJ1-5, with D perhaps matching TRBD1 (5 bases). Deletions cut 1 base from V and 6 bases from J, with 7 bases between. The CDR3 covers 13 residues. The germline gives CDR1 MNHEY, CDR2 SMNVEV (reference sequence). The CDR3 spells CASSLWGSQPQHF. The CDR3, as DNA: TGTGCCAGCAGTTTATGGGGGAGTCAGCCCCAGCATTTT.

The V and J genes are TRBV5-1 and TRBJ1-1, with a tentative D call TRBD1 (6 bases). The CDR3 runs to 15 residues. V was pared by 3 bases and J by 3 bases, with 15 bases between. Germline loops: CDR1 SGHRS, CDR2 YFSETQ. CDR3 DNA sequence: TGCGCCAGCAGCTCTGGACAGCTAGGGGACACTGAAGCTTTCTTT. Its protein product is CASSSGQLGDTEAFF.

Regarding this clone: A junction boundary mismatches the germline segment, possibly from a read error. CDR3 sequence: CASSPTPIHEQFF. The CDR3 DNA reads TGTGCTAGCAGCCCTACTCCGATCCATGAGCAGTTCTTC. The chain links TRBV7-7 to TRBJ2-1; D unresolved. There are 13 residues in the CDR3. CDR1 is SSHAT and CDR2 is FNYEAQ in the germline V gene (reference sequence).